This TCR beta chain was identified during a study of cytomegalovirus exposure and HLA in healthy donors. This clone was detected only a few times. The germline V gene has CDR1 MGHRA and CDR2 YSYEKL. V dropped 3 bases and J dropped 2 bases, with 9 bases sitting between them. CDR3 length: 14 amino acids. Vbeta (60) and Jbeta (13) primers were used in the PCR. Clones were sequenced by immunoSEQ multiplex PCR, and TCRdb holds only the in-frame ones, with some missing. The sample records about 150,000 clones, 80% to 90% being singletons. The sample taken for sequencing was PBMCs. The clonotype comes from a man younger than 45 in good health and CMV-seropositive. The chain employs TRBV4-1 and TRBJ2-3, with D perhaps TRBD1 (6 bases). CDR3 loop: CASSHQGYTDTQYF. The CDR3 coding sequence is TGCGCCAGCAGCCACCAGGGGTACACAGATACGCAGTATTTT.